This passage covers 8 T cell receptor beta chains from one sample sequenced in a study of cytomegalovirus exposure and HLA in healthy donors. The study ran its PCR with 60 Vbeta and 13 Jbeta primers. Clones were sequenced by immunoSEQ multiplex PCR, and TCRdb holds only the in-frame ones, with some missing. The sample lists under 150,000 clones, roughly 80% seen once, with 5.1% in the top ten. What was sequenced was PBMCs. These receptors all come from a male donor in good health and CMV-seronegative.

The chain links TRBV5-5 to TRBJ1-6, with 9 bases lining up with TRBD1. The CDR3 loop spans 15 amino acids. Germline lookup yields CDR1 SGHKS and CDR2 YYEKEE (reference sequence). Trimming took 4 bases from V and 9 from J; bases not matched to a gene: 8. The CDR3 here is CASSATGQGLSPLHF. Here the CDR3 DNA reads TGTGCCAGCAGCGCAACGGGACAGGGACTTTCACCCCTCCACTTT. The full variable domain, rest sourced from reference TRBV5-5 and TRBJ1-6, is DAGVTQSPTHLIKTRGQQVTLRCSPISGHKSVSWYQQVLGQGPQFIFQYYEKEERGRGNFPDRFSARQFPNYSSELNVNALLLGDSALYLCASSATGQGLSPLHFGNGTRLTVT.

Written as DNA, the CDR3 is TGCGCCAGCAGCCCTAGTGGGAGTTACGAGCAGTACTTC. This sequence encodes CASSPSGSYEQYF. This chain joins TRBV4-1 and TRBJ2-5, with a tentative D call TRBD2 (5 bases). The J call may be incorrect, as the DNA end agrees better with TRBJ2-7. CDR1 and CDR2 (germline): MGHRA, YSYEKL. The CDR3 has 13 residues.

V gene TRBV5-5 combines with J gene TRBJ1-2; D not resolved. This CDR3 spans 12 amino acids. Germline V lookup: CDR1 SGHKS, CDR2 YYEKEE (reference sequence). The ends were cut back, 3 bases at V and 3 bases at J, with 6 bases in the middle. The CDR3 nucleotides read TGTGCCAGCAGCTACGACTACTATGGCTACACCTTC. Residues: CASSYDYYGYTF.

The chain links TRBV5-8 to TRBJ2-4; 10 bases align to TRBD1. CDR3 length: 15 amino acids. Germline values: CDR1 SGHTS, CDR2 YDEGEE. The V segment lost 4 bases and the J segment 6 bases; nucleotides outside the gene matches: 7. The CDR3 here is CASSGGQGFGNIQYF. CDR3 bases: TGTGCCAGCAGCGGGGGACAGGGGTTTGGAAACATTCAGTACTTC.

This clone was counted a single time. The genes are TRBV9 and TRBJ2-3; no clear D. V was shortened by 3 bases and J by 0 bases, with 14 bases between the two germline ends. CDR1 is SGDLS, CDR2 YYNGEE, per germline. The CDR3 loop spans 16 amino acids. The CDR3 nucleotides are TGTGCCAGCAGCGCGCAACCAGGCCCTAGCACAGATACGCAGTATTTT. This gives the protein CASSAQPGPSTDTQYF.

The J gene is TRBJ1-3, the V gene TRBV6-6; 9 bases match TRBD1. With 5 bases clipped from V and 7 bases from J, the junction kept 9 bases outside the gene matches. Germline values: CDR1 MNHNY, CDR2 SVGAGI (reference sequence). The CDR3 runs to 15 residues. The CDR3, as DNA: TGTGCCAGCAGTCTCGAAAGGACAGGGGTGAACACCATATATTTT. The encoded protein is CASSLERTGVNTIYF.

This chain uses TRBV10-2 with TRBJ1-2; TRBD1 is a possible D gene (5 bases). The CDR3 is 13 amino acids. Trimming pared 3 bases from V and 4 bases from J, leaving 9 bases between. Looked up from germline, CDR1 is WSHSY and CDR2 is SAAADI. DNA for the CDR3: TGCGCCAGCAGTGACTCAGGGCGCTATGGCTACACCTTC. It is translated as CASSDSGRYGYTF.

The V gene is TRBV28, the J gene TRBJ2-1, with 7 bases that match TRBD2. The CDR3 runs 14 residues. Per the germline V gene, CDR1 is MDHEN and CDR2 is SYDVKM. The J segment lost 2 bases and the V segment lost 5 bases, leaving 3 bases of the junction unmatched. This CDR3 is CASSRGSTYNEQFF. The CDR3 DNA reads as TGTGCCAGCAGTCGCGGGAGCACCTACAATGAGCAGTTCTTC.